One and the same sample provided the 16 T cell receptor beta chains below, sequenced in a study of identical twins. MiXCR was run by TCRdb on the 5' RACE reads, yielding one entry per CDR3 protein. The sample has 450,000 or so distinct CDR3 sequences, approximately 15% seen once. These sequences were also reported in another study, on yellow fever vaccine responses in identical twins.

The sequenced material came from CD4+ T cells sorted from blood. All receptors come from a woman between 18 and 29 years old in good health.

The CDR3 here is CSVVVVGNEQFF. The CDR3 nucleotides are TGCAGCGTTGTGGTCGTAGGCAATGAGCAGTTCTTC. The genes are TRBV29-1 and TRBJ2-1; no firm D call. V was trimmed by 4 bases and J by 6 bases, leaving 10 bases between them. Germline CDR1 and CDR2: SQVTM and ANQGSEA. The CDR3 covers 12 residues.

The table lists this clonotype with many counts. The chain is built from TRBV12-3 or TRBV12-4 and TRBJ1-6; no firm D call. The ends were cut back, 3 bases at V and 9 bases at J, with 15 bases in the middle. The CDR3 length is 15 residues. The CDR3 sequence is CASSFSTDMGSPLHF. The CDR3, as DNA: TGTGCCAGCAGTTTCTCGACGGATATGGGTTCACCCCTCCACTTT.

The chain is built from TRBV5-1 and TRBJ1-1, with D possibly being TRBD1 (6 bases). Trimming took 6 bases from V and 2 from J, leaving 17 bases between them. Germline V gives CDR1 SGHRS, CDR2 YFSETQ. The CDR3 totals 15 residues. As DNA, the CDR3 is TGCGCCAGCACCTCAGGAGGGGGGACCAACACTGAAGCTTTCTTT. Protein product: CASTSGGGTNTEAFF.

J is TRBJ1-4 and V is TRBV7-2, with D possibly matching TRBD1 (6 bases). V lost 5 bases to trimming and J lost 7 bases, with 17 bases between them. The V gene's germline CDR1 is SGHTA and CDR2 FQGNSA. There are 15 residues in the CDR3. The CDR3 is CASSLTGPVGEKLFF. The CDR3 region has the DNA TGTGCCAGCAGCCTCACAGGGCCGGTGGGTGAAAAACTGTTTTTT.

Many counts were recorded for this clonotype. V gene TRBV12-3 or TRBV12-4 combines with J gene TRBJ2-3; 9 bases align to TRBD2. The CDR3 is made up of 15 amino acids. The V segment lost 3 bases and the J segment 4 bases; nucleotides outside the gene matches: 5. Here the CDR3 reads CASSFSEREADTQYF. CDR3 in DNA: TGTGCCAGCAGTTTTTCGGAGCGGGAGGCAGATACGCAGTATTTT.

In this sample, this clonotype turned up a few times. This rearrangement joins TRBV28 to TRBJ2-7; the match to TRBD2 covers 10 bases. Looked up from germline, CDR1 is MDHEN and CDR2 is SYDVKM. The CDR3 totals 15 residues. V shed 4 bases and J 2 bases; nucleotides not matched to a gene: 5. CDR3 protein: CASSSGTSETYEQYF. CDR3 in DNA: TGTGCCAGCAGTTCCGGGACTAGCGAGACCTACGAGCAGTACTTC.

The chain employs TRBV7-8 and TRBJ1-4; TRBD1 might be the D (6 bases). This CDR3 comprises 17 residues. Germline loops: CDR1 SGHVS, CDR2 FQNEAQ. Trimming shortened V by 1 base and J by 3 bases, and 15 bases separated the two germline ends. The CDR3: CASSLVGGQGSNEKLFF. The CDR3 nucleotides are TGTGCCAGCAGCTTAGTGGGGGGGCAGGGGTCTAATGAAAAACTGTTTTTT. Complete variable domain (other parts from reference TRBV7-8 and TRBJ1-4): GAGVSQSPRYKVAKRGQDVALRCDPISGHVSLFWYQQALGQGPEFLTYFQNEAQLDKSGLPSDRFFAERPEGSVSTLKIQRTQQEDSAVYLCASSLVGGQGSNEKLFFGSGTQLSVL.

The rearrangement uses TRBV10-3 and TRBJ2-5, with 7 bases lining up with TRBD1. The CDR3 consists of 14 residues. Losses at the gene ends were 9 bases for V and 1 base for J; bases not matched to a gene: 8. Looked up from germline, CDR1 is ENHRY and CDR2 is SYGVKD. CDR3 DNA: TGTGCCATTCAACAGGGGAGCCGCCAAGAGACCCAGTACTTC. This codes for CAIQQGSRQETQYF.

The gene calls are TRBV9 and TRBJ2-1, with no clear D. Germline CDR1 and CDR2: SGDLS and YYNGEE. The CDR3 runs to 16 residues. Trimming stripped 0 bases from V and 13 bases from J, with 23 bases between. Here the CDR3 DNA reads TGTGCCAGCAGCGTAGTTCCACATTTGGATGTTGTTGAACAGTTCTTC. Residues: CASSVVPHLDVVEQFF.

V is TRBV6-5 and J is TRBJ2-7; tentative D call: TRBD1 (5 bases). CDR1 is MNHEY, CDR2 SVGAGI, per germline. The V end was cut by 3 bases, the J end by 3 bases, with 9 bases between. CDR3 size: 13 residues. The CDR3 region has the DNA TGTGCCAGCAGTTATGGGGCTAGCTACGAGCAGTACTTC. Protein product: CASSYGASYEQYF.

This clonotype was counted many times. The V call is TRBV28, the J call TRBJ1-1; D gene unclear. Trimming removed 4 bases at V and 4 bases at J, with 13 bases between. CDR1 is MDHEN and CDR2 is SYDVKM in the germline V gene. The CDR3 consists of 14 residues. The CDR3, as DNA: TGTGCCAGCAGTTCCCCCTTACCGTCCACTGAAGCTTTCTTT. This sequence encodes CASSSPLPSTEAFF. The whole variable domain, remainder taken from reference TRBV28 and TRBJ1-1, is DVKVTQSSRYLVKRTGEKVFLECVQDMDHENMFWYRQDPGLGLRLIYFSYDVKMKEKGDIPEGYSVSREKKERFSLILESASTNQTSMYLCASSSPLPSTEAFFGQGTRLTVV.

In this sample, this clonotype turned up a few times. The genes are TRBV6-1 and TRBJ1-2, with 7 bases matching TRBD1. Germline CDR1 is MNHNS and CDR2 is SASEGT. The J segment lost 5 bases and the V segment lost 7 bases, leaving 13 bases of the junction unmatched. CDR3 length: 15 residues. CDR3 amino acids: CASMGLTGLGYGYTF. The CDR3 bases are TGTGCCAGCATGGGGCTGACAGGGTTGGGGTATGGCTACACCTTC.

This clonotype was recorded a few times. The CDR3 bases are TGCGCCAGCAGGGCAGGAGGCGATATCTACGAGCAGTACTTC. Protein: CASRAGGDIYEQYF. The V gene is TRBV5-1, the J gene TRBJ2-7; D perhaps matches TRBD2 (5 bases). Deletions cut 5 bases from V and 3 bases from J, with 15 bases between. The CDR3 contains 14 residues. Germline V gene lookup returns CDR1 SGHRS and CDR2 YFSETQ.

This clonotype was picked up a small number of times. This sequence joins TRBV20-1 and TRBJ2-3, with D uncertain. CDR3 length equals 10 residues. Germline CDR1 is DFQATT and CDR2 is SNEGSKA (reference sequence). V was shortened by 5 bases and J by 8 bases, with 8 bases between the two germline ends. This chain's CDR3 is CSALSGTQYF. CDR3 nucleotides: TGCAGTGCTCTGAGTGGTACGCAGTATTTT.

Many counts were recorded for this clonotype. The chain links TRBV9 to TRBJ1-6, with TRBD1 matching over 7 bases. Looked up from germline, CDR1 is SGDLS and CDR2 is YYNGEE. This CDR3 is built from 15 residues. V trimming: 3 bases; J trimming: 8 bases; junction bases outside the gene matches: 8. CDR3 coding DNA: TGTGCCAGCAGCGAAACGACAGGGACCCATTCACCCCTCCACTTT. As protein: CASSETTGTHSPLHF.

The chain joins TRBV19 to TRBJ2-7; D might be TRBD1 or TRBD2, each matching 5 bases. Germline V lookup: CDR1 LNHDA, CDR2 SQIVND (reference sequence). V was trimmed by 6 bases and J by 2 bases, leaving 14 bases between them. CDR3 size: 14 residues. The CDR3 region is CASRAWDRAYEQYF. For the CDR3, the DNA is TGTGCCAGTAGGGCATGGGACCGAGCCTACGAGCAGTACTTC.